This T cell receptor (beta chain) was recovered during a study of blood T cell repertoires in COVID-19. Turning to the study itself: Donors in the United States, Italy and Spain gave samples during acute or convalescent COVID-19.

J lost 5 bases, V lost 4 bases, and 13 bases had no gene match. The CDR3 extends over 15 amino acids. Germline values: CDR1 GTSNPN, CDR2 SVGIG (reference sequence). In the authors' workflow: The assay estimated nucleated cells by amplifying reference gene primers. Clones were read by immunoSEQ multiplex PCR, and TCRdb kept only the in-frame ones, dropping some. The DNA was the basis for D and trimming; V, J and clone size are from that table. Of under 150,000 clones in the sample, around 80% are singletons; the top ten hold 1.9%. This clonotype originated in a man in his 70s with acute or convalescent COVID-19. The chain is built from TRBV30 and TRBJ1-1; 7 bases are shared with TRBD1. The specimen sequenced was peripheral blood. The CDR3 sequence is CAWKGTATRRTEAFF. In DNA form, the CDR3 reads TGTGCCTGGAAGGGGACAGCCACCAGGAGGACTGAAGCTTTCTTT.